These T cell receptor beta chains were read from a single sample in a study of cytomegalovirus exposure and HLA in healthy donors. Sequencing was performed with immunoSEQ multiplex PCR; in TCRdb, only in-frame clones are kept and a portion is missing. The sample contains under 200,000 clones, 71% of which appear only once. Sequencing was done on a sample of PBMCs. The source is a girl between 5 and 17 years old in good health and CMV-seronegative. The conserved cysteine and the conserved F or W are not part of the CDR3 here.

j_gene	v_gene	CDR3aa
TRBJ2-5	TRBV11-2	ASSPGGRTQETQY
TRBJ2-7	TRBV5-1	ASSLSGVSSYEQY
TRBJ2-7	TRBV28	ASSPITGYEQY
TRBJ1-5	TRBV7-9	ASSLGGGGQPQH
TRBJ1-6	TRBV6-4	ASTGTGGSPLH
TRBJ2-6	TRBV19	ASTNSGANVLT
TRBJ1-5	TRBV6-5	ASSPPGQPQH
TRBJ2-3	TRBV29-1	SVEGTRSDTQY
TRBJ1-2	TRBV19	ASSWGTGHT
TRBJ1-1	TRBV10-3	AISPGQGDTEAF
TRBJ2-7	TRBV19	ASSKGQLYEQY
TRBJ1-1	TRBV4-1	ASSPDRGNTEAF
TRBJ2-6	TRBV6-5	ASSYWASSGANVLT
TRBJ2-1	TRBV29-1	SVDRGGAEEQF
TRBJ2-1	TRBV6-6	ASSELGGNGEQF
TRBJ2-5	TRBV19	ASSPTGLAGGPQETQY
TRBJ1-1	TRBV5-6	ASSLPSAGTEAF
TRBJ1-4	TRBV6-5	ASRSGGNEKLF
TRBJ2-2	TRBV29-1	SVVGAYTGELF
TRBJ2-2	TRBV7-8	ASSERTGNTGELF
TRBJ1-3	TRBV5-6	ASSLRTGSHTIY
TRBJ1-6	TRBV7-2	ASSITGTRNSPLH
TRBJ2-3	TRBV30	AWSEAGGWGTQY
TRBJ1-1	TRBV7-9	ASSLGGRRHMNTEAF
TRBJ2-3	TRBV11-2	ASSLGLAVTDTQY
TRBJ1-1	TRBV28	ASSLGRDTEAF
TRBJ2-7	TRBV10-2	ASSDDRGHEQY
TRBJ1-3	TRBV6-1	ASSDFSREGNTIY
TRBJ1-5	TRBV29-1	SVSDTDQPQH
TRBJ1-2	TRBV15	ATSRVAGYGYT
TRBJ1-4	TRBV21-1	ASSNINYRGREKLF
TRBJ1-1	TRBV5-6	ASSRGVAEAF
TRBJ2-5	TRBV29-1	SVAGTGVVETQY
TRBJ1-2	TRBV5-1	ASRQQNYGYT
TRBJ2-3	TRBV4-1	ASSQDLAGAVTDTQY
TRBJ1-4	TRBV5-1	ASSVDRGNEKLF
TRBJ1-1	TRBV19	ASSSEIMNTEAF
TRBJ2-5	TRBV27	ASSAQGAVTQY
TRBJ2-5	TRBV7-2	ASSQTSAMLKETQY
TRBJ1-4	TRBV5-1	ASSARQGEGEKLF
TRBJ1-4	TRBV7-2	ASSSTGQQNEKLF
TRBJ1-5	TRBV5-1	ASSLIRWASGSDDQPQH
TRBJ2-1	TRBV7-9	ASSGDTTGAFYNEQF
TRBJ2-6	TRBV13	ASSPPPGSLGANVLT
TRBJ2-3	TRBV9	ASSPGALTDTQY
TRBJ2-7	TRBV5-6	ASSLRTGGEQY
TRBJ2-5	TRBV5-1	ASSLEEGAQH
TRBJ1-2	TRBV11-2	ASSLALTEGYT
TRBJ2-5	TRBV7-7	ASSTGTGGRETQY
TRBJ1-1	TRBV5-1	ASSPQTGGNTEAF
TRBJ1-5	TRBV15	ATSRVPGGTGPLQPQH
TRBJ2-1	TRBV6-1	ASRDTGGIGNEQF
TRBJ2-1	TRBV2	ASSADRRLVHEQF